This entry lists 29 T cell receptor beta chains sequenced from one sample in a study of tumor T cells in aggressive B-cell lymphoma. Sequenced by immunoSEQ multiplex PCR; TCRdb stores in-frame clones only, minus some. The table includes more than 2,000 clones, about 91% detected once. The material sequenced was tumor tissue. These receptors came from an adult with diffuse large B cell lymphoma.

The V and J genes are TRBV5-1 and TRBJ1-2, with 12 bases identical to TRBD1. V lost 4 bases and J lost 3; bases outside the gene matches: 1. The CDR3 sequence is 14 residues long. From germline, CDR1 is SGHRS and CDR2 YFSETQ. CDR3 coding DNA: TGCGCCAGCAGCGGGACAGGGGGCGACTATGGCTACACCTTC. This encodes CASSGTGGDYGYTF. Full variable domain (missing parts from reference TRBV5-1 and TRBJ1-2): KAGVTQTPRYLIKTRGQQVTLSCSPISGHRSVSWYQQTPGQGLQFLFEYFSETQRNKGNFPGRFSGRQFSNSRSEMNVSTLELGDSALYLCASSGTGGDYGYTFGSGTRLTVV.

This chain links TRBV2 with TRBJ1-4; D is unresolved. The V gene lost 6 bases and the J gene lost 3 bases, with 8 bases spanning the gap. In germline, CDR1 is SNHLY, CDR2 FYNNEI. The CDR3 is 13 amino acids. In DNA, the CDR3 is TGTGCCAGCAGAACAGACCCTAATGAAAAACTGTTTTTT. Amino acid sequence: CASRTDPNEKLFF.

The chain carries TRBV19 and TRBJ1-1; the D gene is possibly TRBD1 (5 bases). This CDR3 comprises 13 residues. With 5 bases removed from V and 1 base from J, the gap between germline ends came to 8 bases. The germline V gene encodes CDR1 LNHDA and CDR2 SQIVND (reference sequence). The CDR3 here is CASSWTRNTEAFF. The CDR3 nucleotides read TGTGCCAGTAGTTGGACAAGGAACACTGAAGCTTTCTTT.

The J gene is TRBJ1-6, the V gene TRBV2; 9 nucleotides agree with TRBD1. Germline V CDR1 and CDR2: SNHLY, FYNNEI. Losses at the gene ends were 4 bases for V and 10 bases for J; bases not matched to a gene: 8. The CDR3 length is 15 residues. The CDR3 is CASSALGTGHSPLHF. Here the CDR3 DNA reads TGTGCCAGCAGTGCATTGGGGACAGGGCACTCACCCCTCCACTTT.

This sequence joins TRBV18 and TRBJ1-2; D is possibly TRBD1 (5 bases). From germline, CDR1 is KGHSH and CDR2 LQKENI. The CDR3 contains 14 residues. The ends were cut back, 0 bases at V and 4 bases at J, with 9 bases in the middle. The DNA for the CDR3 is TGTGCCAGCTCACCACCGACAGAGAGCTATGGCTACACCTTC. Its protein product is CASSPPTESYGYTF.

The DNA for the CDR3 is TGTGCCACCAGACAGGTCTCTGGAAACACCATATATTTT. Its protein is CATRQVSGNTIYF. The chain joins TRBV19 to TRBJ1-3, with D possibly being TRBD1 (6 bases). The length of the CDR3 is 13 residues. Deletions cut 10 bases from V and 0 bases from J, with 10 bases between. Per the germline V gene, CDR1 is LNHDA and CDR2 is SQIVND (reference sequence).

V gene TRBV27 combines with J gene TRBJ1-2, with 7 nucleotides matching TRBD1. Germline values: CDR1 MNHEY, CDR2 SMNVEV (reference sequence). With V trimmed by 7 bases and J by 2 bases, 7 bases remained unmatched. This CDR3 has 14 residues. The CDR3, as DNA: TGTGCCAGCAAATGGCAGGGGGACAACTATGGCTACACCTTC. It encodes CASKWQGDNYGYTF.

The chain links TRBV28 to TRBJ2-7; 10 bases are a match to TRBD2. The V gene end was trimmed by 0 bases and the J gene end by 5 bases; junction bases not matched to a gene: 7. This CDR3 is built from 16 residues. Germline lookup yields CDR1 MDHEN and CDR2 SYDVKM. Here the CDR3 DNA reads TGTGCCAGCAGTTTATGGAAGCGGGAGGGCCTAAACGAGCAGTACTTC. This sequence encodes CASSLWKREGLNEQYF.

V is TRBV19 and J is TRBJ1-4; possibly TRBD1 for D (5 bases). Germline-derived CDR1 and CDR2 are LNHDA and SQIVND (reference sequence). V lost 3 bases, J lost 4 bases, and 12 bases lay in between. The CDR3 consists of 15 residues. The CDR3 bases are TGTGCCAGTAGTATCCGTACAGGTTATAATGAAAAACTGTTTTTT. Its translation: CASSIRTGYNEKLFF.

The V gene is TRBV20-1, the J gene TRBJ1-4, with TRBD1 as a possible D gene (5 bases). Germline CDR1 and CDR2: DFQATT and SNEGSKA (reference sequence). This CDR3 has 11 amino acids. CDR3 in amino acids: CSPSGGEKLFF. In DNA form, the CDR3 reads TGCAGCCCGTCGGGGGGTGAAAAACTGTTTTTT.

The chain uses TRBV9 and TRBJ2-4; 14 bases match TRBD2. Germline loops: CDR1 SGDLS, CDR2 YYNGEE. The CDR3 sequence is 14 residues long. The V gene end was trimmed by 4 bases and the J gene end by 13 bases; junction bases not matched to a gene: 7. Here the CDR3 DNA reads TGTGCCAGCAGCTCCGAGGGACTAGCGGGGGAACAGTACTTC. Translating it yields CASSSEGLAGEQYF.

V usage is TRBV5-6 and J usage is TRBJ2-7; unclear D gene. The germline V gene has CDR1 SGHDT and CDR2 YYEEEE. This CDR3 contains 12 residues. V was shortened by 4 bases and J by 6 bases, with 11 bases between the two germline ends. The CDR3 region has the DNA TGTGCCAGCAGCCCGAGCAGAGGCGAGCAGTACTTC. It yields the protein CASSPSRGEQYF. Supplemented by reference TRBV5-6 and TRBJ2-7, the full variable domain reads DAGVTQSPTHLIKTRGQQVTLRCSPKSGHDTVSWYQQALGQGPQFIFQYYEEEERQRGNFPDRFSGHQFPNYSSELNVNALLLGDSALYLCASSPSRGEQYFGPGTRLTVT.

This chain joins TRBV28 and TRBJ2-5, with 13 bases lining up with TRBD2. This CDR3 region has 15 residues. V lost 2 bases, J lost 9 bases, and 6 bases stayed unmatched. The germline V gene encodes CDR1 MDHEN and CDR2 SYDVKM. The CDR3 nucleotides are TGTGCCAGCAGTTTAAGACTAGCGGGGGGTTGGGCCCAGTACTTC. Encoded protein: CASSLRLAGGWAQYF.

The V gene is TRBV5-4, the J gene TRBJ2-1; TRBD2 matches at 9 bases. The CDR3 covers 16 residues. The germline V gene has CDR1 SGHNT and CDR2 YYREEE (reference sequence). J lost 8 bases, V lost 2 bases, and 11 bases had no gene match. CDR3 amino acids: CASSLYLSGGSDEQFF. CDR3 in DNA: TGTGCCAGCAGCTTATACCTTAGCGGGGGTTCGGATGAGCAGTTCTTC. The full variable domain, with the rest looked up from reference TRBV5-4 and TRBJ2-1, is ETGVTQSPTHLIKTRGQQVTLRCSSQSGHNTVSWYQQALGQGPQFIFQYYREEENGRGNFPPRFSGLQFPNYSSELNVNALELDDSALYLCASSLYLSGGSDEQFFGPGTRLTVL.

The V and J genes are TRBV29-1 and TRBJ1-5, with 7 bases that match TRBD1. Germline lookup yields CDR1 SQVTM and CDR2 ANQGSEA. Trimming removed 7 bases from V and 2 bases from J; junction bases left unmatched: 11. The CDR3 has 15 amino acids. As DNA, the CDR3 is TGCAGCGCCGTGACAGGGAATATAGGCAATCAGCCCCAGCATTTT. Translation gives CSAVTGNIGNQPQHF.

This chain connects TRBV6-1 to TRBJ1-1, with 9 bases aligning to TRBD1. The CDR3 is 13 amino acids. V lost 4 bases and J lost 10; bases outside the gene matches: 7. Looked up from germline, CDR1 is MNHNS and CDR2 is SASEGT. CDR3 sequence (DNA): TGTGCCAGCAGTGGAGGGGGACAGGGTTCAGCTTTCTTT. Its protein product is CASSGGGQGSAFF.

The chain has TRBV11-1 and TRBJ1-1; D call uncertain. In germline, CDR1 is SGHAT, CDR2 FQDESV (reference sequence). V dropped 5 bases and J dropped 0 bases, with 7 bases sitting between them. The CDR3 is made up of 13 amino acids. Here the CDR3 reads CASSPFMNTEAFF. The CDR3 DNA sequence: TGTGCCAGCAGCCCCTTTATGAACACTGAAGCTTTCTTT.

This chain joins TRBV28 and TRBJ1-5; possible D gene TRBD1, 6 bases. V shed 7 bases and J shed 6 bases, with 16 bases lying between them. This CDR3 is 14 amino acids long. CDR1 MDHEN and CDR2 SYDVKM come from the germline V gene. For the CDR3, the DNA is TGTGCCAGCAACCCGGACAGTTTGAGTCAGCCCCAGCATTTT. This translates into CASNPDSLSQPQHF.

This clone was seen once. The chain carries TRBV5-1 and TRBJ1-3; D uncertain. CDR1 SGHRS and CDR2 YFSETQ come from the germline V gene. This CDR3 spans 13 amino acids. V lost 6 bases, J lost 1 base, and 8 bases lay in between. The CDR3 protein is CASTAGSGNTIYF. The CDR3 coding sequence is TGCGCCAGCACTGCCGGTTCTGGAAACACCATATATTTT.

V gene TRBV29-1 combines with J gene TRBJ1-2, with D perhaps TRBD1 (6 bases). In germline, CDR1 is SQVTM, CDR2 ANQGSEA. The V gene lost 7 bases and the J gene lost 8 bases, with 14 bases spanning the gap. This CDR3 region has 11 residues. The CDR3 spells CSAPRGKGYTF. The CDR3 DNA reads as TGCAGCGCCCCCAGGGGTAAGGGCTACACCTTC.

This chain links TRBV5-4 with TRBJ2-7, with 7 bases fitting TRBD1. The CDR3 is 16 residues long. Per the germline V gene, CDR1 is SGHNT and CDR2 is YYREEE (reference sequence). The junction had 17 bases not matched to a gene; V was cut back by 5 bases and J by 6 bases. CDR3: CASSFDREFFFGEQYF. The DNA of the CDR3 is TGTGCCAGCAGTTTTGACAGGGAATTTTTCTTTGGCGAGCAGTACTTC.

This chain uses TRBV7-6 with TRBJ1-1, with 10 positions matching TRBD1. Germline trimming cut 3 bases from V and 0 bases from J; bases unmatched to any gene: 4. This CDR3 is built from 16 residues. Germline CDR1 reads SGHVS; CDR2 reads FNYEAQ. CDR3 DNA sequence: TGTGCCAGCAGCTTGGGACAGGGGTTCCTGAACACTGAAGCTTTCTTT. Encoded protein: CASSLGQGFLNTEAFF.

This rearrangement joins TRBV29-1 to TRBJ2-4, with D perhaps TRBD1 (5 bases). The CDR3 sequence is 12 residues long. The V end lost 7 bases, the J end lost 8 bases, and 15 bases lay between the germline ends. Germline assignment: CDR1 SQVTM and CDR2 ANQGSEA. CDR3 nucleotide sequence: TGCAGCGCTGGGGCAGTTGAGGACATTCAGTACTTC. This translates into CSAGAVEDIQYF.

This chain links TRBV18 with TRBJ2-1, with 7 bases lining up with TRBD2. This CDR3 is built from 14 residues. Trimming took 6 bases from V and 5 from J; bases not matched to a gene: 7. CDR1 is KGHSH and CDR2 is LQKENI in the germline V gene. The CDR3 spells CASSSSGRHNEQFF. CDR3 nucleotides: TGTGCCAGCTCCTCTAGCGGACGACACAATGAGCAGTTCTTC. Full variable domain (missing parts from reference TRBV18 and TRBJ2-1): NAGVMQNPRHLVRRRGQEARLRCSPMKGHSHVYWYRQLPEEGLKFMVYLQKENIIDESGMPKERFSAEFPKEGPSILRIQQVVRGDSAAYFCASSSSGRHNEQFFGPGTRLTVL.

The rearrangement uses TRBV6-5 and TRBJ1-4; possibly TRBD1 for D (6 bases). This CDR3 comprises 16 residues. Germline lookup yields CDR1 MNHEY and CDR2 SVGAGI. Trimming removed 0 bases at V and 10 bases at J, with 18 bases between. The CDR3 region has the DNA TGTGCCAGCAGTTACTCAGGGGACAAGCACAGAGGAAAACTGTTTTTT. This codes for CASSYSGDKHRGKLFF.

This clone came up once. The V call is TRBV7-9, the J call TRBJ2-5; D possibly corresponds to TRBD1 (6 bases). The CDR3 extends over 12 amino acids. V lost 5 bases and J lost 9, with 13 bases in between. The V gene's germline CDR1 is SEHNR and CDR2 FQNEAQ (reference sequence). CDR3 residues: CASSHNREAQYF. Written as DNA, the CDR3 is TGTGCCAGCAGCCACAACAGGGAAGCCCAGTACTTC.

The chain couples TRBV2 to TRBJ2-3, with D maybe TRBD2 (5 bases). The germline CDR1 and CDR2 sequences are SNHLY and FYNNEI. V was clipped by 4 bases and J by 2 bases, with 13 bases between them. The CDR3 length is 15 residues. The CDR3 loop is CASSAPGSFTDTQYF. The CDR3 DNA reads as TGTGCCAGCAGTGCTCCGGGGAGCTTCACAGATACGCAGTATTTT.

V gene TRBV30 combines with J gene TRBJ1-1, with TRBD1 as a possible D gene (5 bases). Per the germline V gene, CDR1 is GTSNPN and CDR2 is SVGIG (reference sequence). The CDR3 runs 13 residues. The germline V and J ends were trimmed by 1 base and 1 base, with 7 bases remaining between them. CDR3: CAWSGGGNTEAFF. CDR3 DNA: TGTGCCTGGAGTGGGGGGGGGAACACTGAAGCTTTCTTT.

This sequence joins TRBV7-2 and TRBJ2-7; TRBD1 is a possible D gene (6 bases). From germline, CDR1 is SGHTA and CDR2 FQGNSA. V lost 4 bases and J lost 1, with 14 bases in between. The CDR3 extends over 15 amino acids. The CDR3 nucleotides are TGTGCCAGCAGCTCCCTCCCCGGGACATCCTACGAGCAGTACTTC. The encoded protein is CASSSLPGTSYEQYF.